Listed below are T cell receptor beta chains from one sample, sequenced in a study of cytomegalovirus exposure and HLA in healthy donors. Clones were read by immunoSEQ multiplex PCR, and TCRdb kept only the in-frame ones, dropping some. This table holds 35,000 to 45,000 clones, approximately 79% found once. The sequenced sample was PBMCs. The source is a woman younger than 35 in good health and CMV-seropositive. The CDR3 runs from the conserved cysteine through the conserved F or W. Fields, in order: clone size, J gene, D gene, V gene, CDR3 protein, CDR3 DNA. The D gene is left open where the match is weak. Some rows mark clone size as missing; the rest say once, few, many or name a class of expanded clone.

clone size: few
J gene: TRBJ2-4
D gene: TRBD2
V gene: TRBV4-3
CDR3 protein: CASSQEIGGLAGGRVDIQYF
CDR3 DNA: TGCGCCAGCAGCCAAGAAATTGGGGGACTAGCGGGAGGGCGGGTGGACATTCAGTACTTC

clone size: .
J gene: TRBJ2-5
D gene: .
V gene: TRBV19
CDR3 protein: CASSYSQETQYF
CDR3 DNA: TGTGCCAGCTCCTATTCCCAAGAGACCCAGTACTTC

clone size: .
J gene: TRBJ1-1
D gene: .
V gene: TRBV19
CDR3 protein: CASSIGQNTEAFF
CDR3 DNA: TGTGCCAGTAGTATAGGACAGAACACTGAAGCTTTCTTT

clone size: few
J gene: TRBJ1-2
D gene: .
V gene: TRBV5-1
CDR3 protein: CASSLTQGNYGYTF
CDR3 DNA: TGCGCCAGCAGCCTAACACAGGGTAACTATGGCTACACCTTC

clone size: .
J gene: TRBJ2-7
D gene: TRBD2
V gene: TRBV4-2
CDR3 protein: CASSQVFGGRSYEQYF
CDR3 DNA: TGTGCCAGCAGCCAAGTATTCGGGGGGAGGTCGTACGAGCAGTACTTC

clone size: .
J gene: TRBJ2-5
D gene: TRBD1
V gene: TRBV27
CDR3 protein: CASSPGQGARETQYF
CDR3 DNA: TGTGCCAGCAGCCCCGGACAGGGTGCTCGAGAGACCCAGTACTTC

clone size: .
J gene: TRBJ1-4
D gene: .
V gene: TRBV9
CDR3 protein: CASSSTGTNEKLFF
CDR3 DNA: TGTGCCAGCAGCTCTACAGGAACTAATGAAAAACTGTTTTTT

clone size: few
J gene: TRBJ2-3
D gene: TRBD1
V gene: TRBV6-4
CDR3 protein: CASSDGTGADTQYF
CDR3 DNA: TGTGCCAGCAGTGACGGGACAGGGGCAGATACGCAGTATTTT

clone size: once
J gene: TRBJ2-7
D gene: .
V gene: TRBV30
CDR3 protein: CAWRRVPAYEQYF
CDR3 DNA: TGTGCCTGGCGCAGGGTCCCCGCCTACGAGCAGTACTTC

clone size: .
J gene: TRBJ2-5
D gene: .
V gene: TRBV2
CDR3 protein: CASSEGARAGHQETQYF
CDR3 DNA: TGTGCCAGCAGTGAAGGGGCCAGGGCAGGGCATCAAGAGACCCAGTACTTC

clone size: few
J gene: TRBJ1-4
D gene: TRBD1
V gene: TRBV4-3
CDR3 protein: CASSQERGTGAEKLFF
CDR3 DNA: TGCGCCAGCAGCCAAGAGCGGGGGACAGGGGCTGAAAAACTGTTTTTT

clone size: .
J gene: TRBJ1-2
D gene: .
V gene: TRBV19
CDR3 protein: CASSICNRLGYGYTF
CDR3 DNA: TGTGCCAGTAGTATTTGTAACCGCCTAGGTTATGGCTACACCTTC

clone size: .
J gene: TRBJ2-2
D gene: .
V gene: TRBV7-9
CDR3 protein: CSSSLEKRVAGELFF
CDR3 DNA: TGTTCCAGCAGCTTAGAAAAGCGGGTGGCGGGGGAGCTGTTTTTT

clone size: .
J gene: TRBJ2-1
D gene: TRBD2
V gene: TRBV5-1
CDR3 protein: CASSLWTSETYNEQFF
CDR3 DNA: TGCGCCAGCAGCCTATGGACTAGCGAAACCTACAATGAGCAGTTCTTC

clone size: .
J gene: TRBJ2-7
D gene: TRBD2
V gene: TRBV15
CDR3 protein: CATSRDAGGLDEQYF
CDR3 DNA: TGTGCCACCAGCAGAGATGCGGGAGGGCTCGACGAGCAGTACTTC